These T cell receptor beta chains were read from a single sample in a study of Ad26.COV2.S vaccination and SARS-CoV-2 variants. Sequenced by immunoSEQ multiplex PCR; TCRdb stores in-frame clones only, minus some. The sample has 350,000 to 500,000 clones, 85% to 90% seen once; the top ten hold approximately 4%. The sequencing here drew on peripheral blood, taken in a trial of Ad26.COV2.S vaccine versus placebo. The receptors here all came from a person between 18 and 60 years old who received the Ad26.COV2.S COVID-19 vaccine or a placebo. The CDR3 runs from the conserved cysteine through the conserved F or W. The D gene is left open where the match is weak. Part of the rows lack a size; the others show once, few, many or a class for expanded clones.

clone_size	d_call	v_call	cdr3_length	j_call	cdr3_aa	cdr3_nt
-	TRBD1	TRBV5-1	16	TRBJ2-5	CASSLSGTGRQETQYF	TGCGCCAGCAGCTTGTCCGGGACAGGGAGACAAGAGACCCAGTACTTC
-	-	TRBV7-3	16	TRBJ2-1	CASSSGAGSSYNEQFF	TGTGCCAGCAGCTCGGGCGCGGGGAGCTCCTACAATGAGCAGTTCTTC
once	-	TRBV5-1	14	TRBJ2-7	CASSWGPGAYEQYF	TGCGCCAGCAGCTGGGGGCCAGGGGCCTACGAGCAGTACTTC
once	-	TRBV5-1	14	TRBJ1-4	CASSFQGANEKLFF	TGCGCCAGCAGCTTTCAGGGAGCTAATGAAAAACTGTTTTTT
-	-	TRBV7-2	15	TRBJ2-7	CASSLKSSLGYEQYF	TGTGCCAGCAGCTTAAAGTCTAGTCTCGGCTACGAGCAGTACTTC
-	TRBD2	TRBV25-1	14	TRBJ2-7	CASSPGLANYEQYF	TGTGCCAGCAGTCCGGGACTAGCTAACTACGAGCAGTACTTC
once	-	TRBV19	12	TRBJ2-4	CASSPLDSIQYF	TGTGCCAGTAGCCCCCTAGATTCCATTCAGTACTTC
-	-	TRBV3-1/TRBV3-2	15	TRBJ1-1	CASSRETPENTEAFF	TGTGCCAGCAGCCGAGAGACACCAGAGAACACTGAAGCTTTCTTT
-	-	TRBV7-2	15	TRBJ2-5	CASSLSSRGGETQYF	TGTGCCAGCAGCTTATCGTCCCGCGGGGGCGAGACCCAGTACTTC
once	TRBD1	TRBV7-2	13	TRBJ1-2	CASSLAGGRGYTF	TGTGCCAGCAGCTTGGCAGGGGGCCGGGGCTACACCTTC
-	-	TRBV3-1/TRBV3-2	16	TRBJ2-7	CASSYYTALSSYEQYF	TGTGCCAGCAGCTACTACACGGCGCTATCCTCCTACGAGCAGTACTTC
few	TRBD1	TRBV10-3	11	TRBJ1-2	CALQGAFGYTF	TGTGCCCTCCAGGGGGCCTTCGGCTACACCTTC
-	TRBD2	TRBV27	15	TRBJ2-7	CASRPLAGDSYEQYF	TGTGCCAGCAGACCACTAGCGGGCGACTCCTACGAGCAGTACTTC
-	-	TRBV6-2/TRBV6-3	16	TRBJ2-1	CASSLPPPGPYNEQFF	TGTGCCAGCAGTTTGCCCCCTCCGGGACCCTACAATGAGCAGTTCTTC
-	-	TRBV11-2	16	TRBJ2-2	CASSLRGEANTGELFF	TGTGCCAGCAGCTTACGGGGAGAAGCGAACACCGGGGAGCTGTTTTTT
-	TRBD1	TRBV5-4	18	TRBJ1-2	CASSSARQGALANYGYTF	TGTGCCAGCAGCAGCGCTCGACAGGGGGCCTTGGCTAACTATGGCTACACCTTC
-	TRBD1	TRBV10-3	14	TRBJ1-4	CAISERGLNEKLFF	TGTGCCATCAGTGAGAGGGGGCTAAATGAAAAACTGTTTTTT
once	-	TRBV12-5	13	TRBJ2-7	CASGLEPGYEQYF	TGTGCTAGTGGTTTGGAACCGGGCTACGAGCAGTACTTC
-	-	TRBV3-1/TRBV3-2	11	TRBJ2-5	CASSQVETQYF	TGTGCCAGCAGCCAAGTGGAGACCCAGTACTTC
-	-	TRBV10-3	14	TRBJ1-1	CAISEGTLFSEAFF	TGTGCCATCAGTGAGGGGACGTTGTTCTCTGAAGCTTTCTTT
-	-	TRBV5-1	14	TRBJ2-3	CASSLLTRADTQYF	TGCGCCAGCAGCTTGCTTACTAGAGCAGATACGCAGTATTTT
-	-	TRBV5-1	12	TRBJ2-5	CASSRDQETQYF	TGCGCCAGCAGCCGCGACCAAGAGACCCAGTACTTC
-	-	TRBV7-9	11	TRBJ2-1	CASSPGHEQFF	TGTGCCAGCAGCCCAGGGCATGAGCAGTTCTTC
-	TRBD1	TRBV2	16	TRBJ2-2	CASSLLTGSNTGELFF	TGTGCCAGCAGCCTGCTGACAGGGTCGAACACCGGGGAGCTGTTTTTT
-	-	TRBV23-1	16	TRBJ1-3	CASSQTKVRPGNTIYF	TGCGCCAGCAGTCAGACTAAGGTCCGTCCTGGAAACACCATATATTTT
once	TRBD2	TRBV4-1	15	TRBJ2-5	CASSQTSGAGETQYF	TGCGCCAGCAGCCAAACTAGCGGGGCAGGGGAGACCCAGTACTTC
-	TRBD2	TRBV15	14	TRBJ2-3	CATSIGLGPDTQYF	TGTGCCACCAGCATCGGACTAGGTCCAGATACGCAGTATTTT
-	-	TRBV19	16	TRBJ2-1	CASSIGPQAPYNEQFF	TGTGCCAGTAGTATCGGCCCCCAAGCCCCCTACAATGAGCAGTTCTTC
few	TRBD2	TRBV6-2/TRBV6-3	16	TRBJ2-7	CASSYSSPSGDYEQYF	TGTGCCAGCAGTTACTCGAGTCCTAGCGGGGACTACGAGCAGTACTTC
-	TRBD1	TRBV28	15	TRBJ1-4	CASSLGTGRQEKLFF	TGTGCCAGCAGTTTAGGGACAGGGCGACAAGAAAAACTGTTTTTT
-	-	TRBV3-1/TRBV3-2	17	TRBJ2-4	CASSFLPAGLAKNIQYF	TGTGCCAGCAGCTTTCTGCCGGCGGGTTTAGCCAAAAACATTCAGTACTTC
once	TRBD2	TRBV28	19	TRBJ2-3	CASSLPEGLAGGHGDTQYF	TGTGCCAGCAGTCTGCCTGAGGGACTAGCGGGGGGGCATGGAGATACGCAGTATTTT
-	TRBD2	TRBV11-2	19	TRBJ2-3	CASSLDGGVAGGPRDTQYF	TGTGCCAGCAGCTTAGATGGTGGGGTAGCGGGGGGGCCGAGAGATACGCAGTATTTT
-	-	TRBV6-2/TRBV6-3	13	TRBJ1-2	CASSYGGSDGYTF	TGTGCCAGCAGTTACGGAGGTTCCGACGGCTACACCTTC
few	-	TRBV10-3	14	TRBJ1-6	CAISSLSYNSPLHF	TGTGCCATCAGCAGTCTCTCCTATAATTCACCCCTCCACTTT
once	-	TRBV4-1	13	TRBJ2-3	CASSQEGSDTQYF	TGCGCCAGCAGCCAAGAAGGATCAGATACGCAGTATTTT
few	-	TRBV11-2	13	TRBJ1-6	CASSRERNSPLHF	TGTGCCAGCAGTAGGGAGAGAAATTCACCCCTCCACTTT
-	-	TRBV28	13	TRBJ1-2	CASSRTPRHGYTF	TGTGCCAGCAGCCGGACCCCGCGGCATGGCTACACCTTC
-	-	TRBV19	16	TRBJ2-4	CASSIGSRDAKNIQYF	TGTGCCAGTAGTATAGGTTCCAGGGATGCCAAAAACATTCAGTACTTC
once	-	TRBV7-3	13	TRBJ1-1	CASGVEPNTEAFF	TGTGCCAGCGGGGTGGAACCGAACACTGAAGCTTTCTTT
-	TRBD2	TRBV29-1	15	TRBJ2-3	CSVESHGGTSGGRDF	TGCAGCGTTGAAAGTCACGGAGGGACTAGCGGGGGGCGCGATTTT